The 8 T cell receptor beta chains presented below share a single source sample, sequenced in a study of T cells in Graves' hyperthyroidism and ophthalmopathy. Using RNA transcripts as the source, TCR beta CDR3 regions were amplified. An initial round of RT-PCR targeting the TCR CDR3 relied on the HTBI primer set. A single record per CDR3 protein comes from TCRdb applying MiXCR to the multiplex PCR reads. The table includes about 500,000 distinct CDR3 sequences, 14% detected once. Sequenced material: blood. These TCRs come from a woman between 18 and 30 years old with Graves' hyperthyroidism.

This clonotype was recorded a few times. The chain employs TRBV6-1 and TRBJ1-5, with 7 positions matching TRBD1. CDR1 and CDR2 (germline): MNHNS, SASEGT. This CDR3 spans 15 amino acids. V was clipped by 3 bases and J by 2 bases; unmatched bases: 4. CDR3 sequence reads: CASSDRGFGNQPQHF. CDR3 bases: TGTGCCAGCAGTGACAGGGGGTTCGGCAATCAGCCCCAGCATTTT.

This clonotype was detected ten times or more. The chain links TRBV7-8 to TRBJ1-6, with 8 bases identical to TRBD1. The CDR3 has 15 amino acids. Looked up from germline, CDR1 is SGHVS and CDR2 is FQNEAQ. J lost 6 bases, V lost 6 bases, and 7 bases had no gene match. CDR3 nucleotide sequence: TGTGCCAGCAGATTCGGACAGGGAGGTAATTCACCCCTCCACTTT. It yields the protein CASRFGQGGNSPLHF.

The chain carries TRBV11-3 and TRBJ2-2; no definite D call. Germline V gives CDR1 SGHNT, CDR2 YENEEA. The CDR3 has 15 residues. Deletions cut 2 bases from V and 2 bases from J, with 9 bases between. Written as DNA, the CDR3 is TGTGCCAGCAGCTTACGGAACCGTAACACCGGGGAGCTGTTTTTT. This encodes CASSLRNRNTGELFF.

Ten or more counts support this clonotype. J is TRBJ2-1 and V is TRBV7-2; tentative D call: TRBD2 (5 bases). CDR3 length: 15 amino acids. Germline CDR1 reads SGHTA; CDR2 reads FQGNSA. The V and J ends lost 5 bases and 5 bases respectively, with 16 bases between them. CDR3 region: CASSPARTYNNEQFF. As DNA, the CDR3 is TGTGCCAGCAGCCCAGCACGGACTTACAACAATGAGCAGTTCTTC.

There are many counts of this clonotype. The V gene is TRBV27, the J gene TRBJ2-4, with TRBD2 identical over 7 bases. Germline assignment: CDR1 MNHEY and CDR2 SMNVEV (reference sequence). CDR3 length equals 15 residues. Losses at the gene ends were 6 bases for V and 4 bases for J; bases not matched to a gene: 9. CDR3: CASSPSGGLKNIQYF. In DNA form, the CDR3 reads TGTGCCAGCAGCCCTAGCGGAGGACTGAAAAACATTCAGTACTTC.

This clonotype has a count of ten or more. This sequence joins TRBV7-9 and TRBJ2-1; 7 bases map to TRBD2. With 5 bases clipped from V and 2 bases from J, the junction kept 9 bases outside the gene matches. The CDR3 has 16 residues. CDR1 SEHNR and CDR2 FQNEAQ come from the germline V gene (reference sequence). The CDR3 region is CASSQEGTIPYNEQFF. Written as DNA, the CDR3 is TGTGCCAGCAGCCAAGAAGGGACTATCCCCTACAATGAGCAGTTCTTC. The variable domain in full, with the rest retrieved from reference TRBV7-9 and TRBJ2-1, is DTGVSQNPRHKITKRGQNVTFRCDPISEHNRLYWYRQTLGQGPEFLTYFQNEAQLEKSRLLSDRFSAERPKGSFSTLEIQRTEQGDSAMYLCASSQEGTIPYNEQFFGPGTRLTVL.

For this clonotype: A much larger clone lies one base from this, so it may be a read error. In nucleotides, the CDR3 is TGCGCCAGCAGTGAGTCTGAGCAGGGATTTCCAAACCATGGCTACACCTTC. Its translation: CASSESEQGFPNHGYTF. The rearrangement uses TRBV10-2 and TRBJ1-2, with D perhaps matching TRBD1 (5 bases). The CDR3 runs 17 residues. Germline loops: CDR1 WSHSY, CDR2 SAAADI. V was trimmed by 0 bases and J by 6 bases, leaving 20 bases between them.

This chain uses TRBV28 with TRBJ2-7; the D gene is possibly TRBD1 (5 bases). The V gene's germline CDR1 is MDHEN and CDR2 SYDVKM. Trimming cost V 5 bases and J 3 bases, with 17 bases left between them. This CDR3 is 15 amino acids long. The CDR3 sequence is CASSRPQGRGYEQYV. The CDR3 nucleotides are TGTGCCAGCAGTCGACCCCAGGGAAGGGGCTACGAGCAGTACGTC.